This T cell receptor (beta chain) was sequenced for a study of blood T cell repertoires in COVID-19. TCRdb's copy holds only in-frame clones and misses some; the assay was immunoSEQ multiplex PCR. The profile covers some 250,000 clones, with about 80% appearing a single time and approximately 4.8% taken by the ten largest. CDR3 length equals 17 residues. V lost 1 base to trimming and J lost 0 bases; unmatched junction nucleotides: 3. The germline CDR1 and CDR2 sequences are LGHNA and YNFKEQ. The sequencing sample was made of peripheral blood. The sequence came from a man aged 50-60 years with active or convalescent COVID-19. The chain carries TRBV4-2 and TRBJ2-6; 7 bases map to TRBD1. The CDR3 sequence: CASSQGQGASGANVLTF. The DNA for the CDR3 is TGTGCCAGCAGCCAAGGACAGGGAGCCTCTGGGGCCAACGTCCTGACTTTC.